A selection of T cell receptor beta chains follows, all from one sample in a study of multiple sclerosis patients with progressive multifocal leukoencephalopathy. The method was immunoSEQ multiplex PCR; TCRdb's version includes in-frame clones alone and lacks a portion of them. The sample yields 25,000 to 35,000 clones, about 87% seen once. The sequencing here drew on PBMCs, taken from a patient treated with natalizumab. The receptors here all came from a woman aged 40 to 49 with progressive multifocal leukoencephalopathy. CDR3s include the opening cysteine and the closing phenylalanine or tryptophan. Fields, in order: D gene, V gene, J gene, clone size, CDR3 DNA, CDR3 protein. A D gene is named only where the DNA matches it firmly. The size field is filled for only some rows; it gives once, few, many or a size class.

>TRBD1|TRBV5-4|TRBJ1-5|-
TGTGCCAGCAGCTTGGAGGGGGCAGGCAATCAGCCCCAGCATTTT
CASSLEGAGNQPQHF
>TRBD2|TRBV30|TRBJ2-1|-
TGTGCCTGGAGGTTGGGAACTAGCGGATACAATGAGCAGTTCTTC
CAWRLGTSGYNEQFF
>-|TRBV7-2|TRBJ2-3|-
TGTGCCAGCAGTCACCTCACAGATACGCAGTATTTT
CASSHLTDTQYF
>-|TRBV5-1|TRBJ1-1|-
TGCGCCAGCAGCTTGGGACAAACGAACACTGAAGCTTTCTTT
CASSLGQTNTEAFF
>TRBD1|TRBV14|TRBJ2-2|-
TGTGCCAGCAGCCTCCAGACAGGGGTGACCGGGGAGCTGTTTTTT
CASSLQTGVTGELFF
>TRBD2|TRBV7-2|TRBJ2-2|once
TGTGCCAGCAGCTTAGTTCCTAGCGGGAGTTTGCGGGAGCTGTTTTTT
CASSLVPSGSLRELFF
>-|TRBV4-3|TRBJ1-3|-
TGCGCCAGCAGCCAAGCCCATTCGCGGACGAGCTCTGGAAACACCATATATTTT
CASSQAHSRTSSGNTIYF
>-|TRBV7-2|TRBJ2-1|once
TGTGCCAGCAGCATTGACCGGGGTGCCTACAATGAGCAGTTCTTC
CASSIDRGAYNEQFF
>TRBD1|TRBV4-3|TRBJ1-1|-
TGCGCCAGCAGCCAAGATCTAGGAGCAGGGGGCCCGAACACTGAAGCTTTCTTT
CASSQDLGAGGPNTEAFF
>-|TRBV5-1|TRBJ1-1|once
TGCGCCAGCAGCTTGAATGCAGGGCCGGCCCCTGAAGCTTTCTTT
CASSLNAGPAPEAFF